This T cell receptor beta chain was sequenced in a study of shared clonotypes between healthy human individuals. CD4+ cells yielded CD45RA+ naive and CD45RA-negative memory subsets. The CDR3 covers 12 residues. Germline V lookup: CDR1 SNHLY, CDR2 FYNNEI. It was across several immunoSEQ plates that each subset's genomic DNA was evenly split. Measured with immunoSEQ multiplex PCR; TCRdb has only the in-frame clones, and not every one. The table shows roughly 1 million clones, with roughly 75% occurring only once. Sequenced: memory CD4+ T cells sorted from blood. Subset defined: CD45RA-negative fraction. The sequence was collected from a man aged 18 to 29 in good health. This chain connects TRBV2 to TRBJ2-5, with D unclear. The J call may be in error: the DNA end matches TRBJ2-7 better. This CDR3 reads CASSESSYEQYF. The CDR3 DNA sequence: TGTGCCAGTTCGGAAAGCTCCTACGAGCAGTACTTC.